This TCR beta chain was identified in a study of T cells in Graves' hyperthyroidism and ophthalmopathy. Study observations and caveats: The blood repertoire included most of the expanded thyroid clonotypes above 0.001. Ophthalmopathy got predicted by the model a median about six months before its onset.

J was trimmed by 4 bases and V by 4 bases; bases with no gene match: 9. The germline V gene has CDR1 LGHDT and CDR2 YNNKEL (reference sequence). CDR3 length: 16 amino acids. A lack of ophthalmopathy progression within 18 months defined stable Graves' hyperthyroidism. Every diagnosis used clinical symptoms, serum thyroxine and TRAb, thyroid ultrasound and orbital computed tomography. Amplified regions were TCR beta CDR3 sequences from RNA transcripts. The HTBI primer set was used in a first-round RT-PCR of the TCR CDR3. TCRdb re-called the multiplex PCR reads through MiXCR, storing one row per CDR3 protein. The data show 550,000 to 800,000 distinct CDR3 sequences, about 16% seen once. As to this clonotype: Antigen: not known.

Input material: blood. The rearrangement links TRBV3-1 to TRBJ2-1; 8 nucleotides match TRBD2. The receptor comes from a man between 18 and 29 years old with Graves' hyperthyroidism. The DNA for the CDR3 is TGTGCCAGCAGCCTCCGACTAGCGACCTCTTACAATGAGCAGTTCTTC. Amino acids: CASSLRLATSYNEQFF.